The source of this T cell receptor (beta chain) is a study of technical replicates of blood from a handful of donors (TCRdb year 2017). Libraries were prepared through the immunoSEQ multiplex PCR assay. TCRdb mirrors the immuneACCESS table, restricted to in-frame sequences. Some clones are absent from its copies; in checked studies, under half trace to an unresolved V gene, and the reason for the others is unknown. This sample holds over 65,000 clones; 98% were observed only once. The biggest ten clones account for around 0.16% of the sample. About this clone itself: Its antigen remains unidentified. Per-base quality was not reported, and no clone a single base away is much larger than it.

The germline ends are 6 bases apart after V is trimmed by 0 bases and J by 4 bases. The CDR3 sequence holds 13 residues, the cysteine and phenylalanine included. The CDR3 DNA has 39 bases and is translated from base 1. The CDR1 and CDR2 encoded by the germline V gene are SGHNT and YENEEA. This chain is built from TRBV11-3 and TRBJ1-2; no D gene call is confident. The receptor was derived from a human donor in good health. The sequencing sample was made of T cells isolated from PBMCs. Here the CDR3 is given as CASSLDRGYGYTF. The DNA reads TGTGCCAGCAGCTTAGATCGAGGCTATGGCTACACCTTC.